The text below deals with one T cell receptor (beta chain). Its matching antigen is unknown. As for time point: persistent/refractory GD, antithyroid drugs over 5 years with positive TRAb. PBMCs were the source of the RNA used for TCR sequencing. Investigators prepared the TCR beta libraries by applying iRepertoire HTBI primers and Arm-PCR of CDR3 regions. TCRdb re-called the multiplex PCR reads with MiXCR, one entry per CDR3 protein. The sample includes about 470,000 distinct CDR3 sequences, less than 25% of them seen just once. These data are taken from a study of regulatory T cells in long-lasting Graves disease. Whole-study findings and limits: Lower TCR diversity was seen in persistent Graves' patients than in newly diagnosed ones.

The sequences come from peripheral blood mononuclear cells (PBMCs), collected when the disease was refractory, from a patient treated with antithyroid drugs. This TCR was recovered from a female donor with Graves disease.

CDR3 sequence reads: CASSVGGIGGELFF. The CDR3 region has the DNA TGTGCCAGCAGCGTAGGTGGAATAGGCGGGGAGCTGTTTTTT. The J gene is TRBJ2-2, the V gene TRBV9; no reliable D call. Trimming removed 0 bases at V and 7 bases at J, with 10 bases between. CDR1 and CDR2 (germline): SGDLS, YYNGEE. The CDR3 spans 14 residues.